This T cell receptor (beta chain) was observed in a study of blood T cells in healthy people across ages. Study-level results: The recorded TCR beta diversity per million T cells decreased in a roughly linear manner with age.

V gave up 3 bases and J gave up 0 bases, with 11 bases separating them. CDR3 length equals 15 residues. The germline gives CDR1 MDHEN, CDR2 SYDVKM. This clonotype was observed a few times. No antigen is known for it. Combining a sample-barcoded 5' primer with a J-beta primer mix, a second PCR ran for 7 to 11 cycles. In TCRdb, the 5' RACE reads were re-called with MiXCR into one record per CDR3 protein. The sample yields around 1,800,000 distinct CDR3 sequences, about two fifths seen once. This clonotype was obtained from a human donor in good health. The chain is built from TRBV28 and TRBJ1-1; D gene unclear. The sequenced sample consisted of blood. CDR3 amino acids: CASSFLSNMNTEAFF. For the CDR3, the DNA is TGTGCCAGCAGTTTCTTATCGAACATGAACACTGAAGCTTTCTTT.